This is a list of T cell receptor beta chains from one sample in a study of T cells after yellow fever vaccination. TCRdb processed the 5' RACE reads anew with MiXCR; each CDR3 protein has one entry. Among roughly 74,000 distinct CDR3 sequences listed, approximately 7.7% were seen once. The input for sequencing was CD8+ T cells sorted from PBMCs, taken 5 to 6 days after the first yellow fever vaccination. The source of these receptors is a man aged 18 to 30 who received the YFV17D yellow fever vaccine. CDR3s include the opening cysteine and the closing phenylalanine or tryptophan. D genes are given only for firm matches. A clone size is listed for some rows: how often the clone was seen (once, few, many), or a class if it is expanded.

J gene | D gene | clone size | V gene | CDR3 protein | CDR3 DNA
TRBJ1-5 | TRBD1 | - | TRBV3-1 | CACIEVNPRQGALSQPQHF | TGTGCCTGCATAGAAGTCAACCCGCGACAGGGGGCGCTTAGCCAGCCCCAGCATTTT
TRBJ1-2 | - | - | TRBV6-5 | CASSYSFGQTKNYGYTF | TGTGCCAGCAGTTACTCTTTCGGACAGACTAAAAACTATGGCTACACCTTC
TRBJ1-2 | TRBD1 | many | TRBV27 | CASSHVTGTVPIIYGYTF | TGTGCCAGCAGCCACGTAACCGGGACAGTCCCTATAATCTATGGCTACACCTTC
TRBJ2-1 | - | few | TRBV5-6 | CASSLPMRETILF | TGTGCCAGCAGCTTGCCAATGCGGGAAACAATTCTTTTC
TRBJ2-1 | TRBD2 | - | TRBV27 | CASRISGSSSYNEQFF | TGTGCCAGCAGGATTAGCGGGAGCAGCTCCTACAATGAGCAGTTCTTC
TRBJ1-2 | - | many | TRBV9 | CASSPPRIDYGYTF | TGTGCCAGCAGCCCGCCCCGGATTGACTATGGCTACACCTTC
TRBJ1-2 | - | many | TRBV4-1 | CASSQVGNVPNGYTF | TGCGCCAGCAGCCAAGTTGGGAACGTCCCAAATGGCTACACCTTC
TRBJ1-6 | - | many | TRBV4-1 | CASSRGNSPLHF | TGCGCCAGCAGCCGTGGCAATTCACCCCTCCACTTT
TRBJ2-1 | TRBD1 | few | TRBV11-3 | CASSSYRGNEQFF | TGTGCCAGCAGCTCCTACAGGGGGAATGAGCAGTTCTTC
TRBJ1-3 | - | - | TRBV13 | CASSLFPVAGFSGNTIYF | TGTGCCAGCAGCTTATTTCCGGTCGCGGGATTCTCTGGAAACACCATATATTTT
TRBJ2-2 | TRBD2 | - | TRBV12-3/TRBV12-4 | CASTPLAGLGTGELFF | TGTGCCAGCACCCCCCTAGCGGGGCTCGGCACCGGGGAGCTGTTTTTT
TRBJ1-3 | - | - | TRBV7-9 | CAGSLAPGNSGNTIYF | TGTGCCGGCAGCTTAGCGCCAGGGAACTCTGGAAACACCATATATTTT
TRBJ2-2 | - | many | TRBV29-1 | CSAWGANTGELFF | TGCAGCGCCTGGGGGGCGAACACCGGGGAGCTGTTTTTT
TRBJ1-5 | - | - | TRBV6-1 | CASGGAVQGQPQHF | TGTGCCAGCGGCGGGGCTGTGCAAGGGCAGCCCCAGCATTTT
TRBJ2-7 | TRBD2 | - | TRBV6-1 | CASSDPTSGGTYEQYF | TGTGCCAGCAGTGACCCTACTAGCGGGGGGACCTACGAGCAGTACTTC
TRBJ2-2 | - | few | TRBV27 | CASSLSKGAWGLTGELFF | TGTGCCAGCAGTTTATCGAAAGGGGCGTGGGGGTTAACCGGGGAGCTGTTTTTT
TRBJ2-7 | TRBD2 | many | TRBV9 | CASSAGGQPYEQYF | TGTGCCAGCAGCGCGGGGGGTCAGCCGTACGAGCAGTACTTC
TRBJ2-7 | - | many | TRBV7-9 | CASSRGTLTYEQYF | TGTGCCAGCAGCCGCGGGACACTGACCTACGAGCAGTACTTC
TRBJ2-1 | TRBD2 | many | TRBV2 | CASSVTSGAGSSYNEQFF | TGTGCCAGCAGTGTTACTAGCGGGGCTGGAAGCTCCTACAATGAGCAGTTCTTC
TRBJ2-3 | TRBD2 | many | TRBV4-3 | CASSSSGGGTDTQYF | TGCGCCAGCAGCTCCTCGGGGGGAGGCACAGATACGCAGTATTTT
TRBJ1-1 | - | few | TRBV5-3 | CATEREGGTVNTEAFF | TGTGCCACCGAAAGGGAAGGGGGTACGGTGAACACTGAAGCTTTCTTT
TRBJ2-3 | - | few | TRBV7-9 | CASSLVTAGFADTQYF | TGTGCCAGCAGCTTAGTGACGGCGGGGTTCGCAGATACGCAGTATTTT
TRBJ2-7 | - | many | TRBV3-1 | CASSQETVDEQYF | TGTGCCAGCAGCCAAGAAACTGTCGACGAGCAGTACTTC
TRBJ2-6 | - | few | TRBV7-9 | CASSSLRGPAVLTF | TGTGCCAGCAGCTCCCTAAGGGGACCCGCCGTCCTGACTTTC
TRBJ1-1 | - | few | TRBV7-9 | CASSPMGSPNTEAFF | TGTGCCAGCAGCCCAATGGGCAGCCCGAACACTGAAGCTTTCTTT
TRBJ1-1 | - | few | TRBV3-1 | CASRDTEAFF | TGTGCCAGCAGGGACACTGAAGCTTTCTTT
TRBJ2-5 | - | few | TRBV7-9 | CASSSSPETQYF | TGTGCCAGCAGCTCCTCCCCGGAGACCCAGTACTTC
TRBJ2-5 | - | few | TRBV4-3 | CASSPPGEETQYF | TGCGCCAGCAGCCCACCGGGGGAGGAGACCCAGTACTTC
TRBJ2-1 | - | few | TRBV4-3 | CASSQVGSEQFF | TGCGCCAGCAGCCAAGTGGGGTCGGAGCAGTTCTTC
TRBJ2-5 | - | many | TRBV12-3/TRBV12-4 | CASSLAARVRIQETQYF | TGTGCCAGCAGTTTAGCGGCCAGGGTTCGAATCCAAGAGACCCAGTACTTC
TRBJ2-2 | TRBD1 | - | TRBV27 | CASRARTGSAGELFF | TGTGCCAGCAGGGCCAGGACAGGTTCCGCCGGGGAGCTGTTTTTT
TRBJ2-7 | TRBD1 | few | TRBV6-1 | CASSTGTGGYEQYF | TGTGCCAGCAGTACCGGGACAGGGGGCTACGAGCAGTACTTC
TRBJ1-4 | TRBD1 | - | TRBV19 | CASTPTGFSEKLFF | TGTGCCAGTACCCCGACAGGGTTTAGTGAAAAACTGTTTTTT
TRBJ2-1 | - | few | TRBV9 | CASSVDGYNEQFF | TGTGCCAGCAGCGTGGACGGCTACAATGAGCAGTTCTTC
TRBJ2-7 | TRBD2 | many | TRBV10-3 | CAIRGGSGYEQYF | TGTGCCATCAGGGGAGGGTCGGGGTACGAGCAGTACTTC
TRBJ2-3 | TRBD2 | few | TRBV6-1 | CASSEGTSGGADTQYF | TGTGCCAGCAGTGAAGGGACTAGCGGGGGGGCAGATACGCAGTATTTT
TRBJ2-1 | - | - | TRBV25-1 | CAMGPGLLHNEQFF | TGTGCCATGGGCCCCGGGCTACTGCACAATGAGCAGTTCTTC
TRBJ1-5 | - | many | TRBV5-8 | CASSLGTGLWNQPQHF | TGTGCCAGCAGCTTGGGTACTGGGCTGTGGAATCAGCCCCAGCATTTT
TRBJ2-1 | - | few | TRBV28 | CASSLLSTNEQFF | TGTGCCAGCAGTTTACTCTCCACAAATGAGCAGTTCTTC
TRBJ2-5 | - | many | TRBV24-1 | CATSDFGDGLKETQYF | TGTGCCACCAGTGATTTCGGGGACGGACTAAAAGAGACCCAGTACTTC
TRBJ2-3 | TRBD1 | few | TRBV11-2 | CASSYGQGSMDTQYF | TGTGCCAGCAGCTACGGACAGGGGAGTATGGATACGCAGTATTTT
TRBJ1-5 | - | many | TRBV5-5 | CASTPGGFGQPQHF | TGTGCCAGCACCCCCGGGGGGTTCGGTCAGCCCCAGCATTTT
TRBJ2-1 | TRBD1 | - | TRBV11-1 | CASSSTSRTGGLRNEQFF | TGTGCCAGCAGCTCTACATCTAGGACAGGGGGCTTAAGGAATGAGCAGTTCTTC
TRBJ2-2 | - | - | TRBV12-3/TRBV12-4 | CASKLTKLFF | TGTGCCAGCAAGTTAACAAAGCTGTTTTTT
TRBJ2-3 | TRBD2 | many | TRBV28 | CASSLREGETSEKDTQYF | TGTGCCAGCAGCCTAAGGGAGGGTGAGACGTCCGAAAAAGATACGCAGTATTTT
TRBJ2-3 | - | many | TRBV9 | CASSVKDTQYF | TGTGCCAGCAGCGTCAAAGATACGCAGTATTTT
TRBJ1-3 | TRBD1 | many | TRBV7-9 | CASSSGTGYGNTIYF | TGTGCCAGCAGCTCCGGGACAGGGTATGGAAACACCATATATTTT
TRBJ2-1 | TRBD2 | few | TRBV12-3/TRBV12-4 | CATNLAGDNEQFF | TGTGCCACCAACTTAGCGGGGGACAATGAGCAGTTCTTC
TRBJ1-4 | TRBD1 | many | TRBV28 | CASSWGTGLGEKLFF | TGTGCCAGCAGTTGGGGGACAGGGCTAGGAGAAAAACTGTTTTTT
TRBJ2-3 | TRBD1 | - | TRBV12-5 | CASGLKWDSGTQYF | TGTGCTAGTGGTTTGAAGTGGGACAGTGGCACGCAGTATTTT
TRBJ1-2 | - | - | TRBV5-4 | CASSLGWSDNYGYTF | TGTGCCAGCAGCTTGGGCTGGTCAGACAACTATGGCTACACCTTC
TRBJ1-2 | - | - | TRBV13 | CASSFEGAGSYGYTF | TGTGCCAGCAGCTTCGAGGGCGCGGGATCCTATGGCTACACCTTC
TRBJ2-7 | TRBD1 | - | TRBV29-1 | CSFVAGTGGYEQYF | TGCAGCTTCGTCGCCGGGACAGGGGGCTACGAGCAGTACTTC
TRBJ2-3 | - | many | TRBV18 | CASSPPVGADTQYF | TGTGCCAGCTCACCACCGGTAGGGGCAGATACGCAGTATTTT
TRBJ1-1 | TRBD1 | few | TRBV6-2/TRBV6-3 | CALREGAGTEAFF | TGTGCCCTACGAGAGGGGGCGGGCACTGAAGCTTTCTTT
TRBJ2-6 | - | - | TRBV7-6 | CASSRSGANVLTF | TGTGCCAGCAGCAGATCCGGGGCCAACGTCCTGACTTTC
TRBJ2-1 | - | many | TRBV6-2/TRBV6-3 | CASSYPTPQQFF | TGTGCCAGCAGTTACCCAACTCCCCAGCAGTTCTTC
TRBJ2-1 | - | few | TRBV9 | CASSPPQGFNEQFF | TGTGCCAGCAGCCCTCCGCAGGGGTTCAATGAGCAGTTCTTC
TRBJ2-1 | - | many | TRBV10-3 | CAIRLGNEQFF | TGTGCCATCAGGCTAGGAAATGAGCAGTTCTTC